This T cell receptor (beta chain) is drawn from a study of blood T cell repertoires in COVID-19. On the study more broadly: PBMCs, B-cell-depleted T cells, or T cells were the source of the cDNA or gDNA that made up the material.

Some clones are missing from TCRdb's copy, which holds only in-frame ones; the method was immunoSEQ multiplex PCR. The sample contains nearly 350,000 clones, about four fifths of which appear only once. Germline V gene lookup returns CDR1 KGHSH and CDR2 LQKENI. V lost 2 bases and J 2 bases, leaving 16 bases between the germline ends. This CDR3 spans 16 amino acids. The rearrangement joins TRBV18 to TRBJ2-7; tentative D call: TRBD1 (5 bases). The sample consisted of peripheral blood. This TCR was sampled from a man aged 30-40 years with active or convalescent COVID-19. CDR3 sequence: CASSPTGQGIPYEQYF. DNA for the CDR3: TGTGCCAGCTCACCAACAGGCCAGGGCATCCCCTACGAGCAGTACTTC. Based on the CDR3 plus reference TRBV18 and TRBJ2-7, the full variable domain is NAGVMQNPRHLVRRRGQEARLRCSPMKGHSHVYWYRQLPEEGLKFMVYLQKENIIDESGMPKERFSAEFPKEGPSILRIQQVVRGDSAAYFCASSPTGQGIPYEQYFGPGTRLTVT.